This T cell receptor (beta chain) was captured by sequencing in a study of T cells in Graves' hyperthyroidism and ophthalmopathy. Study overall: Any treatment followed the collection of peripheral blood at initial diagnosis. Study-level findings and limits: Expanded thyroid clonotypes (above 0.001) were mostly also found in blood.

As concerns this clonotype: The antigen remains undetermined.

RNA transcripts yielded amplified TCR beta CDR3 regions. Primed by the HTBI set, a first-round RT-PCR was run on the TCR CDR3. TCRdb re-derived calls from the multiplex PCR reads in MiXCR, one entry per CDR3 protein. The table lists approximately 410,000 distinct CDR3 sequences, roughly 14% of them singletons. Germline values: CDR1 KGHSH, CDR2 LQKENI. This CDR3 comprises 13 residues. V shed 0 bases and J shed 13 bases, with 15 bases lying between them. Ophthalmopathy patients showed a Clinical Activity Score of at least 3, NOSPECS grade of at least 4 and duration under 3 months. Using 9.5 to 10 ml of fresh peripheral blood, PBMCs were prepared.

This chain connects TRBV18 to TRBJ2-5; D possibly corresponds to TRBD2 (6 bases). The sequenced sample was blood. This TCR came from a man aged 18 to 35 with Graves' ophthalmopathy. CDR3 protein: CASSPPRGGALYF. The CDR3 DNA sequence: TGTGCCAGCTCACCACCGAGGGGCGGGGCCCTGTACTTC.